Shown below are 20 T cell receptor beta chains from a single sample sequenced in a study of blood T cell repertoires in COVID-19. TCRdb's copy holds only in-frame clones and misses some; the assay was immunoSEQ multiplex PCR. The profile shows hundreds of thousands of clones, 85% of them singletons. Material for sequencing was PBMCs or T cells enriched from blood (not recorded which). The receptors shown here come from a woman aged 45-65 years who had recovered from COVID-19.

J is TRBJ1-3 and V is TRBV9; 7 bases match TRBD1. V was clipped by 5 bases and J by 6 bases; unmatched bases: 8. This CDR3 has 14 residues. Germline V lookup: CDR1 SGDLS, CDR2 YYNGEE. The chain's CDR3 is CASSSKQGSNTIYF. The CDR3 bases are TGTGCCAGCAGTTCAAAACAGGGGTCAAACACCATATATTTT.

The gene calls are TRBV6-2 or TRBV6-3 and TRBJ1-2; TRBD1 might be the D (6 bases). This CDR3 comprises 15 residues. V lost 5 bases to trimming and J lost 6 bases, with 19 bases between them. From germline, CDR1 is MNHEY and CDR2 SVGEGT. CDR3 nucleotides: TGTGCCAGCAGTCCCTTCAGTGGGACATCCCATGGCTACACCTTC. Translated: CASSPFSGTSHGYTF.

The chain links TRBV19 to TRBJ1-5; D is unclear. The CDR3 is made up of 18 amino acids. V lost 1 base and J 0 bases, leaving 16 bases between the germline ends. From germline, CDR1 is LNHDA and CDR2 SQIVND (reference sequence). The DNA for the CDR3 is TGTGCCAGTAGTATAGCAACAGCACTCCCCTTTAGCAATCAGCCCCAGCATTTT. This gives the protein CASSIATALPFSNQPQHF.

The table lists this clone with a count of one. The chain recombines TRBV28 with TRBJ1-2; 7 positions match TRBD1. The CDR3 runs to 16 residues. Germline V CDR1 and CDR2: MDHEN, SYDVKM. Trimming cost V 6 bases and J 2 bases; bases outside gene matches: 12. The CDR3 DNA follows: TGTGCCAGCAGACCCACGGGACAGAGGCTCAACTATGGCTACACCTTC. It encodes CASRPTGQRLNYGYTF.

This rearrangement joins TRBV9 to TRBJ1-1; 8 positions agree with TRBD1. V lost 2 bases, J lost 5 bases, and 5 bases stayed unmatched. This CDR3 has 14 amino acids. Germline CDR1 reads SGDLS; CDR2 reads YYNGEE. CDR3 sequence (DNA): TGTGCCAGCAGCGTCCAGGGGGCTAGTACTGAAGCTTTCTTT. Its translation is CASSVQGASTEAFF. The complete variable domain, with remaining parts taken from reference TRBV9 and TRBJ1-1, reads DSGVTQTPKHLITATGQRVTLRCSPRSGDLSVYWYQQSLDQGLQFLIQYYNGEERAKGNILERFSAQQFPDLHSELNLSSLELGDSALYFCASSVQGASTEAFFGQGTRLTVV.

The V gene is TRBV27, the J gene TRBJ2-7, with 8 bases identical to TRBD2. Germline V gene lookup returns CDR1 MNHEY and CDR2 SMNVEV (reference sequence). The ends lost 3 bases at V and 0 bases at J; junction bases unmatched: 1. The CDR3 runs 14 residues. The CDR3 here is CASSFREGSYEQYF. The CDR3 DNA sequence: TGTGCCAGCAGTTTCCGGGAGGGCTCCTACGAGCAGTACTTC.

This sequence joins TRBV12-3 or TRBV12-4 and TRBJ2-3; D is unresolved. V lost 3 bases to trimming and J lost 1 base, with 5 bases between them. This CDR3 has 13 amino acids. Written as DNA, the CDR3 is TGTGCCAGCAGTTTCCCTGGCACAGATACGCAGTATTTT. It specifies CASSFPGTDTQYF.

The J gene is TRBJ1-2, the V gene TRBV9; D is possibly TRBD1 (6 bases). Germline V gives CDR1 SGDLS, CDR2 YYNGEE. The CDR3 sequence is 14 residues long. V dropped 0 bases and J dropped 2 bases, with 8 bases sitting between them. The CDR3 loop reads CASSVGQGNYGYTF. CDR3 nucleotides: TGTGCCAGCAGCGTAGGTCAGGGGAACTATGGCTACACCTTC.

Written as DNA, the CDR3 is TGTGCCAGCAGTTACTCTCGCGTTTCTGAAGCTTTCTTT. Amino acid sequence: CASSYSRVSEAFF. The rearrangement uses TRBV6-5 and TRBJ1-1; D not resolved. With 0 bases removed from V and 6 bases from J, the gap between germline ends came to 8 bases. Germline V gene sequence: CDR1 MNHEY, CDR2 SVGAGI. The CDR3 totals 13 residues.

CDR3 nucleotides: TGTGCCAGCAGCTTAAACGGGGGTTACAATCAGCCCCAGCATTTT. Translating gives CASSLNGGYNQPQHF. The chain couples TRBV7-9 to TRBJ1-5; D perhaps matches TRBD1 (5 bases). V was clipped by 2 bases and J by 3 bases, with 11 bases between them. CDR3 length: 15 residues. CDR1 SEHNR and CDR2 FQNEAQ come from the germline V gene (reference sequence).

The chain carries TRBV11-2 and TRBJ1-5; tentatively, D is TRBD1 (6 bases). V was cut by 4 bases and J by 6 bases, with 10 bases left in between. There are 13 residues in the CDR3. The germline CDR1 and CDR2 sequences are SGHAT and FQNNGV. The chain's CDR3 is CASSSQGGQPQHF. CDR3 nucleotides: TGTGCCAGCAGCTCACAGGGCGGTCAGCCCCAGCATTTT.

This clone appeared once. This rearrangement joins TRBV12-3 or TRBV12-4 to TRBJ1-5; TRBD1 is a possible D gene (6 bases). The CDR3 spans 13 residues. Trimming removed 6 bases at V and 2 bases at J, with 8 bases between. The CDR3 here is CASRDSGNQPQHF. The CDR3 bases are TGTGCCAGCAGGGACAGTGGCAATCAGCCCCAGCATTTT.

The chain recombines TRBV5-4 with TRBJ2-3; 7 nucleotides line up with TRBD2. V lost 0 bases to trimming and J lost 5 bases; unmatched junction nucleotides: 6. Germline-derived CDR1 and CDR2 are SGHNT and YYREEE (reference sequence). CDR3 length: 15 residues. The CDR3 protein is CASSLDRGGRDTQYF. As DNA, the CDR3 is TGTGCCAGCAGCTTGGATCGGGGAGGGAGAGATACGCAGTATTTT.

This clone was detected a few times. The CDR3 loop is CASSITPTGGNEKLFF. CDR3 in DNA: TGTGCCAGTAGTATTACCCCGACAGGGGGAAATGAAAAACTGTTTTTT. The chain combines TRBV19 with TRBJ1-4; 9 positions agree with TRBD1. Losses at the gene ends were 3 bases for V and 5 bases for J; bases not matched to a gene: 7. This CDR3 comprises 16 residues. The germline gives CDR1 LNHDA, CDR2 SQIVND (reference sequence).

DNA for the CDR3: TGTGCCAGCAGTCCCATTGGGGGGACTGGAACCTACGAGCAGTACTTC. Its translation: CASSPIGGTGTYEQYF. The chain recombines TRBV28 with TRBJ2-7; possible D gene TRBD2, 6 bases. V dropped 5 bases and J dropped 2 bases, with 19 bases sitting between them. This CDR3 comprises 16 residues. Per germline, CDR1 MDHEN and CDR2 SYDVKM.

V and J are TRBV5-8 and TRBJ2-1; 11 bases match TRBD2. The J segment lost 3 bases and the V segment lost 4 bases, leaving 9 bases of the junction unmatched. Germline CDR1 reads SGHTS; CDR2 reads YDEGEE. The length of the CDR3 is 17 residues. The DNA of the CDR3 is TGTGCCAGCAGCACCGCCTCACTAGCGGGAGTCTACAATGAGCAGTTCTTC. Translating it yields CASSTASLAGVYNEQFF.

This rearrangement joins TRBV6-5 to TRBJ1-2; D uncertain. This CDR3 spans 13 amino acids. V lost 0 bases to trimming and J lost 7 bases, with 9 bases between them. The V gene's germline CDR1 is MNHEY and CDR2 SVGAGI. Here the CDR3 DNA reads TGTGCCAGCAGTTACTCGAGAGTTGGTGGCTACACCTTC. It encodes CASSYSRVGGYTF.

The chain's CDR3 is CAISDETGALPNTEAFF. CDR3 DNA sequence: TGTGCCATCAGTGACGAGACAGGGGCCCTACCGAACACTGAAGCTTTCTTT. V is TRBV10-3 and J is TRBJ1-1, with 8 bases lining up with TRBD1. Trimming removed 3 bases from V and 1 base from J; junction bases left unmatched: 10. CDR1 ENHRY and CDR2 SYGVKD come from the germline V gene. The CDR3 has 17 residues.

This clone was observed once. The rearrangement links TRBV5-1 to TRBJ2-3; D is possibly TRBD2 (6 bases). V gave up 4 bases and J gave up 2 bases, with 11 bases separating them. The CDR3 extends over 14 amino acids. Per germline, CDR1 SGHRS and CDR2 YFSETQ. The CDR3 nucleotides read TGCGCCAGCAGCGCGGGGTCTAACACAGATACGCAGTATTTT. As protein: CASSAGSNTDTQYF.

The chain has TRBV18 and TRBJ1-3; D ambiguous. V shed 2 bases and J shed 0 bases, with 8 bases lying between them. Germline V gene lookup returns CDR1 KGHSH and CDR2 LQKENI. CDR3 length equals 15 residues. CDR3 loop: CASSPAVFSGNTIYF. The CDR3 DNA is TGTGCCAGCTCACCAGCAGTTTTCTCTGGAAACACCATATATTTT.